These T cell receptor beta chains were read from a single sample in a study of PD-1 blockade in classical Hodgkin lymphoma. TCRdb's table, derived via immunoSEQ multiplex PCR, lists solely in-frame clones and lacks some. The sample contains 30,000 or so clones, roughly 90% of which appear only once. The sample consisted of CD4+ T cells from blood, taken at baseline. The receptor source for this set is a human donor with classical Hodgkin lymphoma. Both conserved end residues are part of each CDR3. D genes are given only for firm matches. Some rows have no size entry. The others give once, few or many, or a class for an expanded clone.

j_gene: TRBJ2-7; v_gene: TRBV7-9; abundance: NA; d_gene: TRBD1; CDR3nt: TGTGCCAGCAGCTTCGGGACAGATTACGAGCAGTACTTC; CDR3aa: CASSFGTDYEQYF
j_gene: TRBJ1-2; v_gene: TRBV5-1; abundance: once; d_gene: NA; CDR3nt: TGCGCCAGCAGCTTGGGAGGGAACTATGGCTACACCTTC; CDR3aa: CASSLGGNYGYTF
j_gene: TRBJ2-3; v_gene: TRBV7-9; abundance: NA; d_gene: TRBD2; CDR3nt: TGTGCCAGCAGCTCCCCGGGGGGGTGGGACACAGATACGCAGTATTTT; CDR3aa: CASSSPGGWDTDTQYF
j_gene: TRBJ2-7; v_gene: TRBV2; abundance: NA; d_gene: TRBD2; CDR3nt: TGTGCCAGCAACCCTCTAGCGGGAGGGCCGTACGAGCAGTACTTC; CDR3aa: CASNPLAGGPYEQYF
j_gene: TRBJ2-1; v_gene: TRBV6-1; abundance: NA; d_gene: NA; CDR3nt: TGTGCCAGCAGTGTCTATTTTAATGAGCAGTTCTTC; CDR3aa: CASSVYFNEQFF
j_gene: TRBJ2-1; v_gene: TRBV15; abundance: NA; d_gene: TRBD2; CDR3nt: TGTGCCACCAGCAGAGAGACGGGAGGGCTAGTTAATGAGCAGTTCTTC; CDR3aa: CATSRETGGLVNEQFF
j_gene: TRBJ1-5; v_gene: TRBV7-2; abundance: NA; d_gene: NA; CDR3nt: TGTGCCAGCAGCTCGAAAGGGGGTGGCAATCAGCCCCAGCATTTT; CDR3aa: CASSSKGGGNQPQHF
j_gene: TRBJ1-5; v_gene: TRBV5-6; abundance: NA; d_gene: NA; CDR3nt: TGTGCCAGCAGCTTAGTAGGGGTACGTCAGCCCCAGCATTTT; CDR3aa: CASSLVGVRQPQHF
j_gene: TRBJ1-5; v_gene: TRBV28; abundance: NA; d_gene: NA; CDR3nt: TGTGCCAGCATGGATGGAACGGGGAACGGTCAGCCCCAGCATTTT; CDR3aa: CASMDGTGNGQPQHF
j_gene: TRBJ2-3; v_gene: TRBV20-1; abundance: once; d_gene: NA; CDR3nt: TGCAGTGTTGGCCATACGCAGTATTTT; CDR3aa: CSVGHTQYF
j_gene: TRBJ2-7; v_gene: TRBV5-4; abundance: NA; d_gene: NA; CDR3nt: TGTGCCAGCAGCCTGCCCCCGGGACCCGGTAAGGACGAGCAGTACTTC; CDR3aa: CASSLPPGPGKDEQYF
j_gene: TRBJ1-1; v_gene: TRBV6-6; abundance: NA; d_gene: TRBD1; CDR3nt: TGTGCCAGCAGTTCAAACGACAGGGGGAACACTGAAGCTTTCTTT; CDR3aa: CASSSNDRGNTEAFF
j_gene: TRBJ1-2; v_gene: TRBV6-1; abundance: NA; d_gene: TRBD1; CDR3nt: TGTGCCAGCAGTGGACCAAGACAGGGAGCTAACTATGGCTACACCTTC; CDR3aa: CASSGPRQGANYGYTF
j_gene: TRBJ1-1; v_gene: TRBV5-1; abundance: NA; d_gene: TRBD1; CDR3nt: TGCGCCAGCAGCGGACAGGGGGGGAACACTGAAGCTTTCTTT; CDR3aa: CASSGQGGNTEAFF
j_gene: TRBJ2-2; v_gene: TRBV9; abundance: NA; d_gene: TRBD1; CDR3nt: TGTGCCAGCAGCAACCGGGACAGCGAACTCACCGGGGAGCTGTTTTTT; CDR3aa: CASSNRDSELTGELFF
j_gene: TRBJ1-5; v_gene: TRBV19; abundance: NA; d_gene: TRBD1; CDR3nt: TGTGCCACGTTACGGACAGGGGGGATTAATCAGCCCCAGCATTTT; CDR3aa: CATLRTGGINQPQHF
j_gene: TRBJ2-3; v_gene: TRBV5-6; abundance: NA; d_gene: TRBD2; CDR3nt: TGTGCCAGCAGCTCTACGACTAGCGGGGGTACAGATACGCAGTATTTT; CDR3aa: CASSSTTSGGTDTQYF
j_gene: TRBJ2-3; v_gene: TRBV5-6; abundance: NA; d_gene: TRBD1; CDR3nt: TGTGCCAGCAGCTTATACAGGGGGCCCACAGATACGCAGTATTTT; CDR3aa: CASSLYRGPTDTQYF
j_gene: TRBJ2-7; v_gene: TRBV28; abundance: NA; d_gene: NA; CDR3nt: TGTGCCAGCAGTTTATTGAGCTCCGAGCAGTACTTC; CDR3aa: CASSLLSSEQYF
j_gene: TRBJ2-7; v_gene: TRBV5-1; abundance: NA; d_gene: TRBD1; CDR3nt: TGCGCCAATCTGGACCGGGACAGAACCTACGAGCAGTACTTC; CDR3aa: CANLDRDRTYEQYF
j_gene: TRBJ2-7; v_gene: TRBV28; abundance: NA; d_gene: TRBD1; CDR3nt: TGTGCCAGCAGTTTCCCCATCCTGACAGGGAAGAGCACGGAGCAGTACTTC; CDR3aa: CASSFPILTGKSTEQYF
j_gene: TRBJ1-1; v_gene: TRBV4-1; abundance: NA; d_gene: NA; CDR3nt: TGCGCCAGCAGCCAAGATGGATGGGGGCCAGGAGACACTGAAGCTTTCTTT; CDR3aa: CASSQDGWGPGDTEAFF
j_gene: TRBJ2-1; v_gene: TRBV10-1; abundance: NA; d_gene: NA; CDR3nt: TGCGCCAGCAGTGCTACGGCAGTCGCTAATGAGCAGTTCTTC; CDR3aa: CASSATAVANEQFF
j_gene: TRBJ2-1; v_gene: TRBV7-2; abundance: NA; d_gene: TRBD2; CDR3nt: TGTGCCAGCAGCTACCTCCCGGGACTAGCGGGAAGATACAATGAGCAGTTCTTC; CDR3aa: CASSYLPGLAGRYNEQFF
j_gene: TRBJ2-7; v_gene: TRBV27; abundance: NA; d_gene: TRBD2; CDR3nt: TGTGCCAGCAGTTTATACGCTAGCGGGAATGAGCAGTACTTC; CDR3aa: CASSLYASGNEQYF
j_gene: TRBJ2-5; v_gene: TRBV7-8; abundance: NA; d_gene: TRBD1; CDR3nt: TGTGCCAGCAGCCGAGGACAGGCACAAGAGACCCAGTACTTC; CDR3aa: CASSRGQAQETQYF
j_gene: TRBJ1-4; v_gene: TRBV19; abundance: once; d_gene: NA; CDR3nt: TGTGCCAGTAGTACCCTGACAGGCGGTAATGAAAAACTGTTTTTT; CDR3aa: CASSTLTGGNEKLFF
j_gene: TRBJ1-2; v_gene: TRBV28; abundance: NA; d_gene: TRBD1; CDR3nt: TGTGCCAGCAGTGACAGGGACTATGGCTACACCTTC; CDR3aa: CASSDRDYGYTF
j_gene: TRBJ2-3; v_gene: TRBV9; abundance: NA; d_gene: NA; CDR3nt: TGTGCCAGCAGCGCAGACCTCGGGCCGGGGAGCACAGATACGCAGTATTTT; CDR3aa: CASSADLGPGSTDTQYF
j_gene: TRBJ2-5; v_gene: TRBV7-2; abundance: NA; d_gene: NA; CDR3nt: TGTGCCAGCAGTTTTCAGGGATACCAAGAGACCCAGTACTTC; CDR3aa: CASSFQGYQETQYF
j_gene: TRBJ2-7; v_gene: TRBV5-1; abundance: NA; d_gene: TRBD1; CDR3nt: TGCGCCAGCAGCCCTGGACAGGGTTGGAACGAGCAGTACTTC; CDR3aa: CASSPGQGWNEQYF
j_gene: TRBJ1-4; v_gene: TRBV4-1; abundance: NA; d_gene: TRBD1; CDR3nt: TGCGCCAGCAGCCGGGCAGGGGGCGAGGGTGAAAAACTGTTTTTT; CDR3aa: CASSRAGGEGEKLFF
j_gene: TRBJ1-3; v_gene: TRBV30; abundance: NA; d_gene: NA; CDR3nt: TGTGCCTGGAGTGAGGTTGCTGCGCGCTCTGGAAACACCATATATTTT; CDR3aa: CAWSEVAARSGNTIYF
j_gene: TRBJ1-1; v_gene: TRBV5-1; abundance: NA; d_gene: NA; CDR3nt: TGCGCCAGCAGCCCATACCCCAACACTGAAGCTTTCTTT; CDR3aa: CASSPYPNTEAFF
j_gene: TRBJ1-2; v_gene: TRBV7-9; abundance: few; d_gene: NA; CDR3nt: TGTGCCAGCAGCTTAGGACAGGTTACCTATGGCTACACCTTC; CDR3aa: CASSLGQVTYGYTF
j_gene: TRBJ2-3; v_gene: TRBV6-1; abundance: NA; d_gene: TRBD2; CDR3nt: TGTGCCAGCAGTGCCCGATCTAGCGGGAGCACAGATACGCAGTATTTT; CDR3aa: CASSARSSGSTDTQYF
j_gene: TRBJ2-3; v_gene: TRBV11-1; abundance: NA; d_gene: NA; CDR3nt: TGTGCCAGCAGCCCCCGGAGTAGCGAGAGGGGCCGACCGCAGTATTTT; CDR3aa: CASSPRSSERGRPQYF
j_gene: TRBJ1-3; v_gene: TRBV19; abundance: NA; d_gene: NA; CDR3nt: TGTGCCAGTAGTAATCAGGGTCTCTCAACTGGAAACACCATATATTTT; CDR3aa: CASSNQGLSTGNTIYF
j_gene: TRBJ2-1; v_gene: TRBV27; abundance: NA; d_gene: NA; CDR3nt: TGTGCCAGCAGTCTGGGGGGCTCCCGCAAGAATGAGCAGTTCTTC; CDR3aa: CASSLGGSRKNEQFF
j_gene: TRBJ2-7; v_gene: TRBV6-1; abundance: NA; d_gene: NA; CDR3nt: TGTGCCAGCAGTGGGCGCTCACAGGGCTACGAGCAGTACTTC; CDR3aa: CASSGRSQGYEQYF
j_gene: TRBJ1-1; v_gene: TRBV15; abundance: NA; d_gene: TRBD1; CDR3nt: TGTGCCACCAGCAGGGACAGGGTGGGCACTGAAGCTTTCTTT; CDR3aa: CATSRDRVGTEAFF
j_gene: TRBJ2-7; v_gene: TRBV30; abundance: NA; d_gene: TRBD2; CDR3nt: TGTGCCTGGAGTGTAGGGGCGGGAGGGTACGAGCAGTACTTC; CDR3aa: CAWSVGAGGYEQYF